What follows are 13 T cell receptor beta chains derived from one specimen sequenced in a study of T-cell reconstitution after alpha-beta-depleted transplantation in children. Molecular barcoding with unique molecular identifiers was used for the TCRbeta library. TCRdb passed the PCR reads through MiXCR, listing each CDR3 protein once. The repertoire holds around 25,000 distinct CDR3 sequences, 15% to 20% seen once, with 35% in the top ten. The source material was PBMCs, mostly from graft donor cells, sampled 60 days after TCRalphabeta/CD19-depleted stem cell transplant. These receptors came from a male patient under 10 years old who had a stem cell transplant for acute lymphoblastic leukemia, so the T cells may come from the graft donor.

The gene calls are TRBV24-1 and TRBJ2-1; D remains unclear. Germline V CDR1 and CDR2: KGHDR, SFDVKD. V lost 5 bases, J lost 9 bases, and 10 bases lay in between. This CDR3 is 12 amino acids long. The CDR3 loop reads CATSASAGEQFF. DNA for the CDR3: TGTGCCACCAGTGCTTCGGCAGGTGAGCAGTTCTTC.

This rearrangement joins TRBV9 to TRBJ2-2; TRBD1 aligns across 7 bases. With V trimmed by 1 base and J by 1 base, 4 bases remained unmatched. Looked up from germline, CDR1 is SGDLS and CDR2 is YYNGEE. The CDR3 is 16 residues long. This CDR3 reads CASSVRRQGNTGELFF. In DNA, the CDR3 is TGTGCCAGCAGCGTAAGGAGACAGGGGAACACCGGGGAGCTGTTTTTT.

This clonotype was counted only a few times. The chain is built from TRBV6-5 and TRBJ2-6; D is ambiguous. There are 15 residues in the CDR3. Trimming removed 4 bases from V and 0 bases from J, with 7 bases in between. CDR1 is MNHEY, CDR2 SVGAGI, per germline. The DNA for the CDR3 is TGTGCCAGCAGTTCACTACTCTCTGGGGCCAACGTCCTGACTTTC. It translates to CASSSLLSGANVLTF.

The chain joins TRBV29-1 to TRBJ1-1; possible D gene TRBD1, 5 bases. Germline CDR1 SQVTM, CDR2 ANQGSEA. The germline V and J ends were trimmed by 4 bases and 0 bases, with 6 bases remaining between them. The CDR3 spans 12 residues. The CDR3 DNA follows: TGCAGCGTTGCAGGGTTGAACACTGAAGCTTTCTTT. It specifies CSVAGLNTEAFF.

This clonotype showed up many times. V usage is TRBV20-1 and J usage is TRBJ1-1; 9 positions match TRBD1. V lost 5 bases to trimming and J lost 0 bases; unmatched junction nucleotides: 7. Germline loops: CDR1 DFQATT, CDR2 SNEGSKA (reference sequence). The length of the CDR3 is 15 residues. CDR3 amino acids: CSAPGQGPMNTEAFF. DNA of the CDR3: TGCAGTGCTCCGGGACAGGGTCCAATGAACACTGAAGCTTTCTTT.

This clonotype was seen at least ten times. This rearrangement joins TRBV7-9 to TRBJ2-4; TRBD2 is a possible D gene (6 bases). The CDR3 length is 17 residues. V lost 1 base and J 0 bases, leaving 13 bases between the germline ends. The germline V gene has CDR1 SEHNR and CDR2 FQNEAQ (reference sequence). The CDR3 reads CASSLGGAGGAKNIQYF. CDR3 in DNA: TGTGCCAGCAGCTTAGGAGGGGCCGGGGGAGCCAAAAACATTCAGTACTTC.

The chain links TRBV4-3 to TRBJ2-3, with 8 bases lining up with TRBD2. In germline, CDR1 is LGHNA, CDR2 YSLEER. The ends lost 0 bases at V and 7 bases at J; junction bases unmatched: 12. The CDR3 has 17 residues. This chain's CDR3 is CASSQEGRSGGVNTQYF. The CDR3 DNA reads as TGCGCCAGCAGCCAAGAGGGGCGGAGCGGGGGAGTGAATACGCAGTATTTT.

The chain employs TRBV18 and TRBJ1-2; D unclear. The V gene's germline CDR1 is KGHSH and CDR2 LQKENI. The CDR3 contains 15 residues. V was pared by 5 bases and J by 4 bases, with 17 bases between. CDR3 protein: CASSNREERVYGYTF. CDR3 coding DNA: TGTGCCAGCTCAAATCGGGAAGAGAGGGTCTATGGCTACACCTTC. Using reference TRBV18 and TRBJ1-2 for the parts outside the CDR3, the full variable domain is NAGVMQNPRHLVRRRGQEARLRCSPMKGHSHVYWYRQLPEEGLKFMVYLQKENIIDESGMPKERFSAEFPKEGPSILRIQQVVRGDSAAYFCASSNREERVYGYTFGSGTRLTVV.

This clonotype was recorded many times. V gene TRBV7-2 combines with J gene TRBJ1-6, with 7 bases lining up with TRBD1. V was clipped by 1 base and J by 10 bases; unmatched bases: 7. The CDR3 contains 15 residues. Germline CDR1 is SGHTA and CDR2 is FQGNSA. CDR3 protein: CASSLERGRGSPLHF. DNA for the CDR3: TGTGCCAGCAGCTTAGAGAGGGGGCGAGGGTCACCCCTCCACTTT.

The gene calls are TRBV18 and TRBJ2-5; no definite D call. The CDR3 runs to 11 residues. The germline gives CDR1 KGHSH, CDR2 LQKENI. Trimming took 1 base from V and 5 from J, leaving 2 bases between them. Written as DNA, the CDR3 is TGTGCCAGCTCACCACGTGAGACCCAGTACTTC. This encodes CASSPRETQYF.

There are many counts of this clonotype. The genes are TRBV4-3 and TRBJ2-3; a possible D gene is TRBD2 (6 bases). The CDR3 is 16 residues long. Germline values: CDR1 LGHNA, CDR2 YSLEER. Trimming pared 0 bases from V and 5 bases from J, leaving 15 bases between. The CDR3, as DNA: TGCGCCAGCAGCCAAGAATCTAGCGAGAGTGGAGATACGCAGTATTTT. Protein sequence: CASSQESSESGDTQYF.

This clonotype showed up just once. The rearrangement uses TRBV20-1 and TRBJ1-1, with TRBD1 as a possible D gene (6 bases). This CDR3 region has 16 residues. Trimming took 2 bases from V and 1 from J, leaving 17 bases between them. Germline V gives CDR1 DFQATT, CDR2 SNEGSKA (reference sequence). This CDR3 reads CSARTPDRKQNTEAFF. CDR3 nucleotide sequence: TGCAGTGCTAGAACCCCCGACAGGAAGCAGAACACTGAAGCTTTCTTT.

This clonotype was counted only a few times. The rearrangement links TRBV20-1 to TRBJ2-3; D ambiguous. Germline loops: CDR1 DFQATT, CDR2 SNEGSKA (reference sequence). Between the trimmed V and J ends, which lost 7 bases and 0 bases, there was a span of 8 bases. This CDR3 contains 12 residues. The CDR3 spells CSVGGSTDTQYF. The CDR3 DNA reads TGCAGTGTAGGCGGTAGCACAGATACGCAGTATTTT.